This TCR beta chain was recorded in a study of blood T cell repertoires in COVID-19. At the level of the study: From the United States, Italy and Spain came samples of acute and convalescent COVID-19. T cells, B-cell-depleted T cells, or PBMCs supplied cDNA or gDNA.

Per the original methods: Estimation of nucleated cell counts was performed using reference gene primer amplification. This table comes from immunoSEQ multiplex PCR, and its TCRdb copy is limited to in-frame clones, with some not included. The D gene and trimming were derived from the DNA, and the V and J assignments and clone size from that table. The top ten hold 0.8% to 1% of the sample, which has about 110,000 clones, about 70% seen once. Sequencing used peripheral blood. The source is a human donor with acute or convalescent COVID-19. The donor label of this sample is uncertain.

The CDR3 sequence: CASSLSGTSGGKETQYF. In DNA, the CDR3 is TGTGCCAGCAGCTTAAGCGGGACTAGCGGGGGGAAAGAGACCCAGTACTTC. The chain has TRBV7-2 and TRBJ2-5, with 15 bases lining up with TRBD2. V trimming: 2 bases; J trimming: 3 bases; junction bases outside the gene matches: 4. Germline CDR1 and CDR2: SGHTA and FQGNSA. The CDR3 loop spans 17 amino acids.